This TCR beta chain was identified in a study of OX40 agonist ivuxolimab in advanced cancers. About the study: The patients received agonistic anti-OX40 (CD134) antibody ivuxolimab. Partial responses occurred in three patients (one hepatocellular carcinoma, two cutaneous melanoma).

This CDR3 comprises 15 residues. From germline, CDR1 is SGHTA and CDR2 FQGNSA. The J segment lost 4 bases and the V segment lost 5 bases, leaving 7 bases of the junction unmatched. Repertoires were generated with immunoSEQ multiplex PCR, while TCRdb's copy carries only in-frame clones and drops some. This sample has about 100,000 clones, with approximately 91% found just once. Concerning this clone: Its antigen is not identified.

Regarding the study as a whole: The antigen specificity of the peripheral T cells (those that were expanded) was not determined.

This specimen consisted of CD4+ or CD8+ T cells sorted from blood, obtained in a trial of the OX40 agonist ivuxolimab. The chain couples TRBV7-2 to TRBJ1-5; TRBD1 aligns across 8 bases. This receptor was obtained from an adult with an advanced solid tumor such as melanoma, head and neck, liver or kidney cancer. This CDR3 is CASSPGTGMNQPQHF. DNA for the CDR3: TGTGCCAGCAGCCCCGGGACAGGCATGAATCAGCCCCAGCATTTT.